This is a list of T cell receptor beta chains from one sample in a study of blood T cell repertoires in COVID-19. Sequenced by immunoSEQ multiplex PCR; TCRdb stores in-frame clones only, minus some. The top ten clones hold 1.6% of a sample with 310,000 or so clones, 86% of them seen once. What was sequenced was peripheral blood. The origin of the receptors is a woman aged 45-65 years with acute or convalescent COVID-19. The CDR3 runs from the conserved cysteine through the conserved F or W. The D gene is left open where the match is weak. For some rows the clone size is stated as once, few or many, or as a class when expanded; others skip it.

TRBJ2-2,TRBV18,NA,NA,TGTGCCAGCTCGTCTAGCAGCACCGGGGAGCTGTTTTTT,CASSSSSTGELFF
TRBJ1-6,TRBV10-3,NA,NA,TGTGCCATCAGTGTCTTCGGGGGGGGGACCCCTAATTCACCCCTCCACTTT,CAISVFGGGTPNSPLHF
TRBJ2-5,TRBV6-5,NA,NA,TGTGCCAGCAGTTTCCGGGGCAGGGGGGCAGAGACCCAGTACTTC,CASSFRGRGAETQYF
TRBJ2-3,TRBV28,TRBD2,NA,TGTGCCAGCAGTGCCCGGGGCGGGAGGGGATATACGCAGTATTTT,CASSARGGRGYTQYF
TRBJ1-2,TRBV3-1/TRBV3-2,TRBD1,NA,TGTGCCAGCAGCCAAGGGACAGGGGTATATGGCTACACCTTC,CASSQGTGVYGYTF
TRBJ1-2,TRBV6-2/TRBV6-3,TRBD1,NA,TGTGCCAGCAGTTACGGGCAGGGGGCCTATGGCTACACCTTC,CASSYGQGAYGYTF
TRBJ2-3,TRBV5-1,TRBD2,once,TGCGCCAGCAGCTTCGGGACTAGCGGGGAAGATACGCAGTATTTT,CASSFGTSGEDTQYF
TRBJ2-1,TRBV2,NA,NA,TGTGCCAGCAGGAAGGACACGCCGAATGAGCAGTTCTTC,CASRKDTPNEQFF
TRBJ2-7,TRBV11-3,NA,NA,TGTGCCAGCAGCTTAGGTCAGGGACTGGGTGGCGAGCAGTACTTC,CASSLGQGLGGEQYF
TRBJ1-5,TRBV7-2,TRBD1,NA,TGTGCCAGCAGCCTCAGACAGGGGGCAGGTCAGCCCCAGCATTTT,CASSLRQGAGQPQHF
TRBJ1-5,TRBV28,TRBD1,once,TGTGCCAGCAGTGACAGGGGGCCTCAGCCCCAGCATTTT,CASSDRGPQPQHF
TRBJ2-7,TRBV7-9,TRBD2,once,TGTGCCAGCAGTCAAAGGGGTCTAGCGGCCTACGAGCAGTACTTC,CASSQRGLAAYEQYF
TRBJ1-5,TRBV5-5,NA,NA,TGTGCCAGCAGCTTCACCCCTCTCCGGGATTATGGTCAGCCCCAGCATTTT,CASSFTPLRDYGQPQHF
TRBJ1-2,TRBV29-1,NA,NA,TGCAGCGTCCCAACGCCAGCAGGGTATGGCTACACCTTC,CSVPTPAGYGYTF
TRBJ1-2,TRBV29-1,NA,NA,TGCAGCGCCCTGGACACGATTAACTATGGCTACACCTTC,CSALDTINYGYTF
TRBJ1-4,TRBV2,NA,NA,TGTGCCAGCAGCCTGACATTGGGTGGCCCTGAAAAACTGTTTTTT,CASSLTLGGPEKLFF
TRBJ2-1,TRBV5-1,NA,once,TGCGCCAGCAGCTTGGGGGGCAGGGGTCTAGGTGAGCAGTTCTTC,CASSLGGRGLGEQFF
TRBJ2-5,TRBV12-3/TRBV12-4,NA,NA,TGTGCCAGCAGTCACGGCGGGGAGACCCAGTACTTC,CASSHGGETQYF
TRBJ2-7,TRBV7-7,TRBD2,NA,TGTGCTAGCAGCTTACAACCCGCGGGAGTAGGCGAGCAGTACTTC,CASSLQPAGVGEQYF
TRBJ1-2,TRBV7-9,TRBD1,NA,TGTGCCAGCAGCCCGACAGGGTCCGGCTACACCTTC,CASSPTGSGYTF
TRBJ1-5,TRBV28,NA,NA,TGTGCCAGCACCCTTTCTGATCAGCCCCAGCATTTT,CASTLSDQPQHF
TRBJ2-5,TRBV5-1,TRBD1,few,TGCGCCAGCAGCGAACAGGGGGCGTATGAGACCCAGTACTTC,CASSEQGAYETQYF
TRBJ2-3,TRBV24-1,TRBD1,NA,TGTGCCACGGGGACAGGGTCGACAGATACGCAGTATTTT,CATGTGSTDTQYF
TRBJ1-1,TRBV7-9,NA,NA,TGTGCCAGCAGCAACACAGCGAACACTGAAGCTTTCTTT,CASSNTANTEAFF
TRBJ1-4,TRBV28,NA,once,TGTGCCAGCACAGATACAACTAATGAAAAACTGTTTTTT,CASTDTTNEKLFF
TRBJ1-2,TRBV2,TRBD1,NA,TGTGCCAGCAAGAGGGACAGGTTGGTCTATGGCTACACCTTC,CASKRDRLVYGYTF
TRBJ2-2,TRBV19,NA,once,TGTGCCAGTAGATACCAGCGGCAAGACACCGGGGAGCTGTTTTTT,CASRYQRQDTGELFF
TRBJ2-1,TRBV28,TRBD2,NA,TGTGCCAGCAGAATCCATAGCGGGAGTGAGTACAATGAGCAGTTCTTC,CASRIHSGSEYNEQFF